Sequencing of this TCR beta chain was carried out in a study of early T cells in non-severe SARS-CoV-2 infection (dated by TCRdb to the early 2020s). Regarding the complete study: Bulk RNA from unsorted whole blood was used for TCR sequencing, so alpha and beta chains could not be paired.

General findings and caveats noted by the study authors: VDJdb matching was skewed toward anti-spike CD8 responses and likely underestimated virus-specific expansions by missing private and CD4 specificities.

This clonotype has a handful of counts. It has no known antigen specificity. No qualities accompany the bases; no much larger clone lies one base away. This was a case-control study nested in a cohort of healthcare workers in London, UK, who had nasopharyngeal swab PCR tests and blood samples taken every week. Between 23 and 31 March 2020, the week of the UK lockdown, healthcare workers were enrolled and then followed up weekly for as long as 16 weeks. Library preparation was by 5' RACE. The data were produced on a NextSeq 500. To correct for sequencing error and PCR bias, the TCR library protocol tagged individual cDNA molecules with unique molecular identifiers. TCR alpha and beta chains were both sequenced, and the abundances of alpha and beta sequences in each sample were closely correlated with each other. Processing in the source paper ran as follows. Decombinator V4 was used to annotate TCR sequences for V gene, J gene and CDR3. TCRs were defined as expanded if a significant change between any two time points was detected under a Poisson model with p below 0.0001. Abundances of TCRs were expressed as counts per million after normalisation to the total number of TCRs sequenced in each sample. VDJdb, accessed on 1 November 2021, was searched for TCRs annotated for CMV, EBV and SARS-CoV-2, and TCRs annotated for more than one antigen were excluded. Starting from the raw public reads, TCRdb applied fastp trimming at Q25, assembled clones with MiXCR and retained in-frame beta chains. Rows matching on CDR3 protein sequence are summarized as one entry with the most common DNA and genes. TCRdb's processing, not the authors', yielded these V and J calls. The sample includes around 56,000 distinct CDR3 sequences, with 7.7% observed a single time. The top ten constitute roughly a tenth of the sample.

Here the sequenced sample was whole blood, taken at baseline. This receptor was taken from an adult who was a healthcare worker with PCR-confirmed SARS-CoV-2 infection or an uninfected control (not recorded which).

The CDR3 sequence is CSAEQTGQGFLKTQYF. The DNA reads as follows: TGCAGTGCGGAACAAACGGGACAGGGATTTTTGAAGACCCAGTACTTC. This chain joins TRBV20-1 to TRBJ2-5, with 9 bases matching TRBD1. Compared with germline, V lacks 6 bases and J lacks 6 bases; bases without a gene match: 17. CDR1 is given as DFQATT and CDR2 as SNEGSKA, both from the germline V gene (reference sequence). Including the terminal cysteine and phenylalanine, the CDR3 comprises 16 residues. Here the CDR3 DNA is all that survives: 48 bases in frame from base 1.